These 24 T cell receptor beta chains came from one sample sequenced in a study of T cell responses to AZD1222 COVID-19 vaccine. Generated by immunoSEQ multiplex PCR, the TCRdb table keeps only in-frame clones and is missing some. The sample contains 85,000 to 100,000 clones, roughly 93% of which appear only once. The source was peripheral blood, collected on day 0 of AZD1222 vaccination. These receptors all come from an adult in good health.

V is TRBV10-2 and J is TRBJ2-7; D may match TRBD1 or TRBD2 (6 bases each). The CDR3 covers 14 residues. The V gene lost 2 bases and the J gene lost 2 bases, with 10 bases spanning the gap. In germline, CDR1 is WSHSY, CDR2 SAAADI. This CDR3 is CASSERGLTYEQYF. As DNA, the CDR3 is TGCGCCAGCAGTGAGCGGGGGCTTACCTACGAGCAGTACTTC.

The chain uses TRBV7-2 and TRBJ1-6; 9 bases align to TRBD1. The junction had 4 bases not matched to a gene; V was cut back by 5 bases and J by 8 bases. Germline values: CDR1 SGHTA, CDR2 FQGNSA. The CDR3 is made up of 14 amino acids. The CDR3 DNA is TGTGCCAGCAGCCCGGACAGGGGATATTCACCCCTCCACTTT. It encodes CASSPDRGYSPLHF. Full variable domain (missing parts from reference TRBV7-2 and TRBJ1-6): GAGVSQSPSNKVTEKGKDVELRCDPISGHTALYWYRQSLGQGLEFLIYFQGNSAPDKSGLPSDRFSAERTGGSVSTLTIQRTQQEDSAVYLCASSPDRGYSPLHFGNGTRLTVT.

The gene calls are TRBV19 and TRBJ1-2; D is uncertain. The CDR3 has 12 amino acids. The V gene lost 9 bases and the J gene lost 5 bases, with 13 bases spanning the gap. Germline values: CDR1 LNHDA, CDR2 SQIVND (reference sequence). The CDR3 is CASLNSEYGYTF. The CDR3 DNA follows: TGTGCCAGCCTAAACAGCGAGTATGGCTACACCTTC.

The gene calls are TRBV4-2 and TRBJ1-2; 10 positions match TRBD1. CDR1 is LGHNA and CDR2 is YNFKEQ in the germline V gene. This CDR3 is built from 17 residues. Trimming at V came to 0 bases and at J to 0 bases, leaving 4 bases not matched to a gene. The CDR3 DNA sequence: TGTGCCAGCAGCCAAGAGAGGGGACAGGGGACTAACTATGGCTACACCTTC. Its translation is CASSQERGQGTNYGYTF.

This rearrangement joins TRBV15 to TRBJ1-1; D remains ambiguous. Germline V lookup: CDR1 LNHNV, CDR2 YYDKDF (reference sequence). V lost 0 bases and J lost 2, with 10 bases in between. The CDR3 length is 15 residues. The CDR3 here is CATSRDRWRNTEAFF. The DNA of the CDR3 is TGTGCCACCAGCAGAGATCGGTGGCGAAACACTGAAGCTTTCTTT.

The chain carries TRBV6-2 or TRBV6-3 and TRBJ1-1; D unresolved. Trimming took 2 bases from V and 3 from J, leaving 10 bases between them. The CDR3 is 14 residues long. Germline values: CDR1 MNHEY, CDR2 SVGEGT. The CDR3 loop reads CASSYGQFYTEAFF. As DNA, the CDR3 is TGTGCCAGCAGTTACGGGCAGTTTTACACTGAAGCTTTCTTT.

To note about this clone: Other DNA variants within this sample encode the same CDR3. The V gene is TRBV7-9, the J gene TRBJ2-7, with TRBD1 identical over 8 bases. J was trimmed by 3 bases and V by 5 bases; bases with no gene match: 0. The CDR3 runs 12 residues. Germline V lookup: CDR1 SEHNR, CDR2 FQNEAQ (reference sequence). The DNA of the CDR3 is TGTGCCAGCAGCGGACAGGGCTACGAGCAGTACTTC. Its protein product is CASSGQGYEQYF.

The J gene is TRBJ1-5, the V gene TRBV6-2 or TRBV6-3, with 8 bases lining up with TRBD1. Germline CDR1 and CDR2: MNHEY and SVGEGT. Germline trimming cut 6 bases from V and 7 bases from J; bases unmatched to any gene: 5. The CDR3 loop spans 13 amino acids. The CDR3 loop is CASSRQGNQPQHF. CDR3 coding DNA: TGTGCCAGCAGCCGACAGGGGAACCAGCCCCAGCATTTT.

The gene calls are TRBV28 and TRBJ1-1; D not certain. There are 16 residues in the CDR3. Trimming took 7 bases from V and 4 from J, leaving 22 bases between them. Germline-derived CDR1 and CDR2 are MDHEN and SYDVKM. CDR3 nucleotides: TGTGCCAGCATCCCTAGCGAGGGAGGGAAGAGCACTGAAGCTTTCTTT. Protein sequence: CASIPSEGGKSTEAFF.

This clone was seen only once. This chain connects TRBV30 to TRBJ2-3, with 11 bases that match TRBD2. Losses at the gene ends were 4 bases for V and 5 bases for J; bases not matched to a gene: 8. Looked up from germline, CDR1 is GTSNPN and CDR2 is SVGIG (reference sequence). The CDR3 is 15 residues long. The CDR3 DNA reads TGTGCCTGGAATAAACTAGCGGGGGTGATAGATACGCAGTATTTT. Amino acids: CAWNKLAGVIDTQYF.

The chain carries TRBV15 and TRBJ1-4; no definite D call. The CDR3 extends over 15 amino acids. V dropped 4 bases and J dropped 0 bases, with 9 bases sitting between them. The germline V gene has CDR1 LNHNV and CDR2 YYDKDF (reference sequence). In DNA, the CDR3 is TGTGCCACCAGCACCGGACGGGCAACTAATGAAAAACTGTTTTTT. Translating it yields CATSTGRATNEKLFF. The variable domain in full, completed from reference TRBV15 and TRBJ1-4, reads DAMVIQNPRYQVTQFGKPVTLSCSQTLNHNVMYWYQQKSSQAPKLLFHYYDKDFNNEADTPDNFQSRRPNTSFCFLDIRSPGLGDTAMYLCATSTGRATNEKLFFGSGTQLSVL.

This rearrangement joins TRBV12-2 to TRBJ1-6. TRBV12-2 is listed as a pseudogene. The CDR3 is 13 amino acids. In DNA, the CDR3 is TGTGCAAGTCGCTTAACTGGAACACCACCCCTCCACTTT. Its protein is CASRLTGTPPLHF.

The chain links TRBV4-3 to TRBJ2-7; no firm D call. Germline CDR1 reads LGHNA; CDR2 reads YSLEER. The V end was cut by 3 bases, the J end by 0 bases, with 18 bases between. This CDR3 has 17 amino acids. CDR3 protein: CASSHFGFKRSSYEQYF. CDR3 in DNA: TGCGCCAGCAGCCACTTCGGGTTTAAGCGAAGCTCCTACGAGCAGTACTTC.

The chain couples TRBV7-2 to TRBJ1-5, with TRBD1 matching over 12 bases. This CDR3 contains 17 residues. With V trimmed by 5 bases and J by 6 bases, 11 bases remained unmatched. CDR1 SGHTA and CDR2 FQGNSA come from the germline V gene. DNA of the CDR3: TGTGCCAGCAGCCCATACGGGACAGGGGGCGCGGGTCAGCCCCAGCATTTT. Residues: CASSPYGTGGAGQPQHF.

CDR3 loop: CASSPRTGGWTEAFF. The CDR3 nucleotides are TGTGCCAGCAGCCCGAGGACAGGGGGCTGGACTGAAGCTTTCTTT. The rearrangement links TRBV5-4 to TRBJ1-1; 11 nucleotides match TRBD1. The ends lost 4 bases at V and 5 bases at J; junction bases unmatched: 7. The germline V gene encodes CDR1 SGHNT and CDR2 YYREEE (reference sequence). This CDR3 region has 15 residues.

This clone was seen once. The rearrangement joins TRBV15 to TRBJ2-7, with D perhaps matching TRBD2 (6 bases). Trimming took 0 bases from V and 4 from J, leaving 13 bases between them. The CDR3 has 15 amino acids. Germline V gene data show CDR1 as LNHNV and CDR2 as YYDKDF (reference sequence). CDR3 DNA: TGTGCCACCAGCAGAGAGGATAGCGGTCGGTACGAGCAGTACTTC. As protein: CATSREDSGRYEQYF.

V usage is TRBV5-4 and J usage is TRBJ2-3; 8 bases map to TRBD2. Germline-derived CDR1 and CDR2 are SGHNT and YYREEE (reference sequence). Trimming took 5 bases from V and 6 from J; bases not matched to a gene: 8. This CDR3 has 14 amino acids. CDR3 region: CASSRSGGYDTQYF. The CDR3 coding sequence is TGTGCCAGCAGTCGGTCGGGGGGGTACGATACGCAGTATTTT. Drawing the rest from reference TRBV5-4 and TRBJ2-3, the complete variable domain is ETGVTQSPTHLIKTRGQQVTLRCSSQSGHNTVSWYQQALGQGPQFIFQYYREEENGRGNFPPRFSGLQFPNYSSELNVNALELDDSALYLCASSRSGGYDTQYFGPGTRLTVL.

The chain uses TRBV4-3 and TRBJ2-1; D possibly matches TRBD1 or TRBD2 (6 bases each). The CDR3 consists of 15 residues. The V and J ends lost 0 bases and 8 bases respectively, with 14 bases between them. Germline values: CDR1 LGHNA, CDR2 YSLEER. CDR3 sequence: CASSQDYVGGYEQFF. CDR3 DNA: TGCGCCAGCAGCCAAGATTATGTGGGGGGCTATGAGCAGTTCTTC.

The V call is TRBV6-6, the J call TRBJ1-2; D is uncertain. The CDR3 contains 13 residues. V dropped 11 bases and J dropped 4 bases, with 17 bases sitting between them. Germline-derived CDR1 and CDR2 are MNHNY and SVGAGI (reference sequence). The CDR3: CAAQVGTVYGYTF. CDR3 nucleotides: TGTGCCGCCCAAGTCGGAACGGTCTATGGCTACACCTTC.

The chain couples TRBV5-1 to TRBJ1-5; D uncertain. The V end lost 1 base, the J end lost 2 bases, and 7 bases lay between the germline ends. CDR3 length: 14 residues. CDR1 is SGHRS and CDR2 is YFSETQ in the germline V gene. The CDR3 loop reads CASSLSGGNQPQHF. Here the CDR3 DNA reads TGCGCCAGCAGCTTGTCCGGGGGCAATCAGCCCCAGCATTTT.

V and J are TRBV9 and TRBJ2-5; 13 nucleotides align to TRBD2. Germline loops: CDR1 SGDLS, CDR2 YYNGEE. V trimming: 4 bases; J trimming: 5 bases; junction bases outside the gene matches: 5. The CDR3 consists of 15 residues. CDR3 amino acids: CASSLGTSGAETQYF. CDR3 nucleotide sequence: TGTGCCAGCAGCTTGGGGACTAGCGGGGCGGAGACCCAGTACTTC. Full variable domain (missing parts from reference TRBV9 and TRBJ2-5): DSGVTQTPKHLITATGQRVTLRCSPRSGDLSVYWYQQSLDQGLQFLIQYYNGEERAKGNILERFSAQQFPDLHSELNLSSLELGDSALYFCASSLGTSGAETQYFGPGTRLLVL.

The genes are TRBV19 and TRBJ1-1; D is perhaps TRBD1 (6 bases). V lost 11 bases and J 1 base, leaving 14 bases between the germline ends. The CDR3 totals 13 residues. Germline V gene sequence: CDR1 LNHDA, CDR2 SQIVND (reference sequence). CDR3 region: CAAGTKPNTEAFF. CDR3 DNA: TGTGCCGCTGGGACAAAACCGAACACTGAAGCTTTCTTT.

This clone was picked up one time. This chain joins TRBV28 and TRBJ1-3, with D possibly matching TRBD1 (6 bases). The V and J ends lost 6 bases and 3 bases respectively, with 15 bases between them. Per the germline V gene, CDR1 is MDHEN and CDR2 is SYDVKM. The CDR3 covers 15 residues. The CDR3 DNA reads TGTGCCAGCAGGGATTCGGGGGCGGGTGGAAACACCATATATTTT. Its protein product is CASRDSGAGGNTIYF.

The chain carries TRBV5-8 and TRBJ2-2; the D gene is possibly TRBD1 (5 bases). V was pared by 0 bases and J by 6 bases, with 9 bases between. The CDR3 is 14 amino acids. CDR1 is SGHTS, CDR2 YDEGEE, per germline. CDR3 DNA: TGTGCCAGCAGCTTGGCCAGGGCGGCCGGGGAGCTGTTTTTT. It encodes CASSLARAAGELFF.